One TCR beta chain is described in this entry. Its cognate antigen is unknown. The data are from a study of shared clonotypes between healthy human individuals. Findings and caveats of the study: About 5% of naive CD4 clonotypes were shared across a few donors.

The assay was immunoSEQ multiplex PCR, and TCRdb's table has in-frame clones only and misses some. In the table there are 550,000 to 800,000 clones, roughly 70% of which are singletons. The CDR3 is 15 residues long. V shed 5 bases, J shed 1 base, and the junction held 5 bases outside the gene matches. CDR1 and CDR2 (germline): SNHLY, FYNNEI. The sequenced material came from memory CD4+ T cells sorted from blood. As for subset: CD45RA-negative fraction. The clonotype was recovered from a woman aged 25 to 39 in good health. The chain carries TRBV2 and TRBJ1-5, with 7 bases fitting TRBD1. In nucleotides, the CDR3 is TGTGCCAGCAGTCCGGGACAGATAAGCAATCAGCCCCAGCATTTT. Amino acids: CASSPGQISNQPQHF.